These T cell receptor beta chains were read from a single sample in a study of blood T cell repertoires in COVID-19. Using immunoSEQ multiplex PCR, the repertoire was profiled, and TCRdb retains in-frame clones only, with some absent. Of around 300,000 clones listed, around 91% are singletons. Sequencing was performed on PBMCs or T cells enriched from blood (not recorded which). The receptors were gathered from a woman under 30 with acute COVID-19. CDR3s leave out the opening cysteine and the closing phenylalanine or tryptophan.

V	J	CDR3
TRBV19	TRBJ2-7	ASKLAGGSGEQY
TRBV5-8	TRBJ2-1	ASSQGTSGRYNEQF
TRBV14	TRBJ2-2	ASSQRRVNTGELF
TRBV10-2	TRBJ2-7	ASSESLTVQVKQY
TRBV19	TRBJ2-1	ASSRRGSNEQF
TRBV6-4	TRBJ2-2	ASSEDGREGTGELF
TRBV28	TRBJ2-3	ASSPPRGGSTDTQY
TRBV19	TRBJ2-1	ASSPRTSGSRNEQF
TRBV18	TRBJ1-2	ASSPTLSLREDYGYT
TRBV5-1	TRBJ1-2	ASSIDRGNYGYT
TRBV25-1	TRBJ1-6	ASSETQGGQNNSPLH
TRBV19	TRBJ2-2	ASRDRTNTGELF
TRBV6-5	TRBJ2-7	ASSSRQGRDEQY
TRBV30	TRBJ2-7	AWSAGTGTYEQY
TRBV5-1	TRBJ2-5	ASSLDRGVAETQY
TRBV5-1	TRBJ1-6	ASRTGGNSPLH
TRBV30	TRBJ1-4	AWNRPGTATNEKLF
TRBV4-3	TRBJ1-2	ASSQDRQGAYGYT
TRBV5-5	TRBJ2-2	ASSSRTGADTGELF
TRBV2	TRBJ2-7	ASLGQVPGGQY
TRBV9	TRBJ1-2	ASSVAGGNYGYT
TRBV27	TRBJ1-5	ASSSRGHLGQPQH
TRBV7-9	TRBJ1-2	ASSLEGGNNYGYT
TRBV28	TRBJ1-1	ASSKLTGKTEAF
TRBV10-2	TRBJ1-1	ASWGMVNTEAF
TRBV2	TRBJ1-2	ASSRGTNYGYT
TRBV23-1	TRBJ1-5	ASSHADKANQPQH
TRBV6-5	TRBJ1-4	ASSYRADRWNEKLF
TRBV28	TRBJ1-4	ASSAVRDEKLF
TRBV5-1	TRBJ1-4	ASSLHAGGGEKLF
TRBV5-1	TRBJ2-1	ASSLVPSGRIDNEQF
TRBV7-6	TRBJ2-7	ASSLGGDSYEQY
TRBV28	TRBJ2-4	ASSLTGSNIQY
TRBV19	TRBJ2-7	ASSPLATSGYEQY
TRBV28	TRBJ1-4	ASSFPDKLNEKLF
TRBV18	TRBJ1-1	ASSARALGVNTEAF
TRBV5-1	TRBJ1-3	ASSPYSGNTIY
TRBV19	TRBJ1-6	ASRDHPGQGGNSPLH
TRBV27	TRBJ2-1	ASSLQGNEQF
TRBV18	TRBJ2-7	ASSPGTSRAYEQY
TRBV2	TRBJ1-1	ASSEGQGKTEAF
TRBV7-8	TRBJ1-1	ASSLEPGTVNTEAF
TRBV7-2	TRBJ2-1	ASSGQFTYNEQF
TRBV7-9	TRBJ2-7	ASSSSGSNYEQY
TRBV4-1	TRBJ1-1	ASSQGRGNTEAF
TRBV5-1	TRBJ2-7	ASSYRQGPYEQY
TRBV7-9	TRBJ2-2	ASGYGTSFTGELF
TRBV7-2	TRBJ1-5	ASSLYSQPQH
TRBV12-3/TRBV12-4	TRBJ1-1	ASRPMSTEAF
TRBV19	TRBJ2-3	ASRLTRASGRHDTQY
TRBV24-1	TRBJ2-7	ATSEGGLGTGYEQY
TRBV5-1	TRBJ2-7	ASRIVQPGRSWSYEQY